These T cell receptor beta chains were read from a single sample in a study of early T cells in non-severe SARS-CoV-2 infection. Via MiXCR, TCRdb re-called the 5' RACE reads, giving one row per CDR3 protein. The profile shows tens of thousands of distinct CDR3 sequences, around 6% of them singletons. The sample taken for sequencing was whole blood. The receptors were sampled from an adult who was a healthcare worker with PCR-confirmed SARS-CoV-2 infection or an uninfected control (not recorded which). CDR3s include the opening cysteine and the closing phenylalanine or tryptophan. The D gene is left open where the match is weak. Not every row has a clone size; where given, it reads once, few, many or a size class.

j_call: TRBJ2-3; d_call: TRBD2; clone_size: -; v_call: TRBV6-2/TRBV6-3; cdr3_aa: CASSYPPGLAGGRVTDTQYF; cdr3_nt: TGTGCCAGCAGTTACCCTCCGGGACTAGCGGGAGGGCGTGTAACAGATACGCAGTATTTT
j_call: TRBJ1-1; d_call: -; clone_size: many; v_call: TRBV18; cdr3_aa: CASSSDRTTEAFF; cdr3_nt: TGTGCCAGCTCTTCAGACAGGACTACTGAAGCTTTCTTT
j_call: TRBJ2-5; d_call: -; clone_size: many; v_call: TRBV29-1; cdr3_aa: CSVEDPRDWNQETQYF; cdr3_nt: TGCAGCGTTGAAGACCCCCGGGACTGGAACCAAGAGACCCAGTACTTC
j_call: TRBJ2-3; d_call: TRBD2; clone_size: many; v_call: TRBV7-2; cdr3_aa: CASSLRREGLSQYF; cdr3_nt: TGTGCCAGCAGCTTACGGCGGGAGGGCCTATCGCAGTATTTT
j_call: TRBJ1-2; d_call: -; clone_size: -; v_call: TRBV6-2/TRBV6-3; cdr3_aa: CASSYSPRQTYGYTF; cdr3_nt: TGTGCCAGCAGTTACTCCCCCCGGCAGACCTATGGCTACACCTTC
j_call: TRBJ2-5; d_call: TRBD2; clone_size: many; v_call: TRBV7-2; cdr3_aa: CASSPSTSGRPGSYF; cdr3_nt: TGTGCCAGCAGCCCATCGACTAGCGGGAGGCCGGGGTCGTACTTC
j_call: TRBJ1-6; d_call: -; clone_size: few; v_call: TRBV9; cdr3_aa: CASSVVPSASPLHF; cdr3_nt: TGTGCCAGCAGCGTAGTACCCAGTGCGTCACCCCTCCACTTT
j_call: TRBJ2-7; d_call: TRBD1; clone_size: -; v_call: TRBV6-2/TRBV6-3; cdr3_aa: CASSDTDRGLYEQYF; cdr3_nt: TGTGCCAGCAGTGATACGGACAGGGGTCTCTACGAGCAGTACTTC
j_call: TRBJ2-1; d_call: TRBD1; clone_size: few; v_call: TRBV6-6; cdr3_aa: CASSYPDRVDSSSYNEQFF; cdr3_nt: TGTGCCAGCAGTTACCCGGACAGGGTCGATTCCAGCTCCTACAATGAGCAGTTCTTC
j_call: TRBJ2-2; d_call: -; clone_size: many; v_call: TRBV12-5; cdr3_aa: CASGSSLSGPGELFF; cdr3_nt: TGTGCTAGTGGTTCATCACTCAGCGGTCCCGGGGAGCTGTTTTTT
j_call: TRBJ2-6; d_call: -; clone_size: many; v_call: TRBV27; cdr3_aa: CASGLLVGANVLTF; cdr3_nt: TGTGCCAGCGGGTTATTAGTTGGGGCCAACGTCCTGACTTTC
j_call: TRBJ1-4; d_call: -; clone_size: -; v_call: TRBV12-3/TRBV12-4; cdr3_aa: CASSLEGTGGGKLFF; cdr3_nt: TGTGCCAGCAGTTTAGAGGGAACGGGCGGGGGGAAACTGTTTTTT
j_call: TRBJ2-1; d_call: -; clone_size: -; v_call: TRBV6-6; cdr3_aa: CASGRGDSNEQFF; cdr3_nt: TGTGCCAGCGGCAGGGGGGATTCCAATGAGCAGTTCTTC
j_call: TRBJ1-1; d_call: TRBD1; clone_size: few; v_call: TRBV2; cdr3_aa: CASHDRVKAEAFF; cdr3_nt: TGTGCCAGCCATGACAGGGTTAAGGCTGAAGCTTTCTTT
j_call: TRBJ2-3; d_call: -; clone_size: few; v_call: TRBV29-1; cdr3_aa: CSVPHGRTQYF; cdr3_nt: TGCAGCGTTCCCCACGGCCGTACGCAGTATTTT
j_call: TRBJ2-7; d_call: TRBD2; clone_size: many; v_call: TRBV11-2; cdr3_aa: CASSTTGLAVLEQYF; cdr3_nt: TGTGCCAGCAGCACCACGGGACTAGCGGTCCTGGAGCAGTACTTC
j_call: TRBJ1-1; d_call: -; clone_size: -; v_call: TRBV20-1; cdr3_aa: CSALQGMGSAFF; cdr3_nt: TGCAGTGCCCTACAGGGAATGGGGTCGGCTTTCTTT
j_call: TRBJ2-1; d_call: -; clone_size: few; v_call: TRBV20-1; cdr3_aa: CSASGTPYQGNEQFF; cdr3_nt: TGCAGTGCTAGCGGGACCCCCTACCAGGGCAATGAGCAGTTCTTC
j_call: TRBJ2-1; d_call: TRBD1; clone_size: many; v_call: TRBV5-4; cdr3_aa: CASSATGGIEEQFF; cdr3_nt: TGTGCCAGCAGCGCTACAGGGGGCATCGAGGAGCAGTTCTTC
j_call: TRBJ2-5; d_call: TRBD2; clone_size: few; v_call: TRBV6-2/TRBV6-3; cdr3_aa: CASSPADKTSGRAHRETQYF; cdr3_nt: TGTGCCAGCAGTCCCGCCGATAAGACTAGCGGGAGGGCCCACCGAGAGACCCAGTACTTC
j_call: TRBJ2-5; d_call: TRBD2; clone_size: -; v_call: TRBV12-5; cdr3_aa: CASGSGLAGLLGETQYF; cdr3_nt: TGTGCTAGTGGTTCCGGACTAGCGGGACTTCTAGGGGAGACCCAGTACTTC
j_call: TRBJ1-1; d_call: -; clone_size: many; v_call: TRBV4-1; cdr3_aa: CASSQEEVRLSGTEAFF; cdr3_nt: TGCGCCAGCAGCCAAGAAGAAGTGCGCCTATCGGGGACTGAAGCTTTCTTT
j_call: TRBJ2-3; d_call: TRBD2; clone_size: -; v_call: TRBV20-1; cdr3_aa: CSAPTSGGFADTQYF; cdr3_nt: TGCAGTGCTCCTACTAGCGGGGGTTTCGCAGATACGCAGTATTTT
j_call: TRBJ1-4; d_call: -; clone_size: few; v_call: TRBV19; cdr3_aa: CASRSTRGFNEKLFF; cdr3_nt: TGTGCCAGTAGATCAACCAGGGGATTTAATGAAAAACTGTTTTTT
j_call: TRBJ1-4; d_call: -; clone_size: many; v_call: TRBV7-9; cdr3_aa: CASSLDVGYEKLFF; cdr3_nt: TGTGCCAGCAGCTTAGATGTAGGGTACGAAAAACTGTTTTTT
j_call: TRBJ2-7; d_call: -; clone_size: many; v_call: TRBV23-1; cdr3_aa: CASIQTPRGWYEQYF; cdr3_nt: TGCGCCAGCATCCAAACCCCCAGGGGTTGGTACGAGCAGTACTTC
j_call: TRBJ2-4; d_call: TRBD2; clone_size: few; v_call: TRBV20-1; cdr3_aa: CSARSNSGGGTKNIQYF; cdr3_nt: TGCAGTGCTAGATCCAACAGCGGGGGCGGGACCAAAAACATTCAGTACTTC
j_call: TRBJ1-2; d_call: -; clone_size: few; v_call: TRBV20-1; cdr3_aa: CSAGASDYGYTF; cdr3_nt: TGCAGTGCAGGGGCATCTGACTATGGCTACACCTTC
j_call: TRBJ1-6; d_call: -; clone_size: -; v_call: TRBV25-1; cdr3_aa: CASSDHRTSDNSPLHF; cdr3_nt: TGTGCCAGCAGTGACCACCGGACAAGTGATAATTCACCCCTCCACTTT
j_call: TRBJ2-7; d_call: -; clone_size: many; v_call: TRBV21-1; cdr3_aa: CASSTSSGQGPYEQYF; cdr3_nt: TGTGCCAGCAGCACCTCCTCAGGACAGGGTCCCTACGAGCAGTACTTC
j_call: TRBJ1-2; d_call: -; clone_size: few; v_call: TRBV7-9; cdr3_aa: CASSPKPAINYGYTF; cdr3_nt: TGTGCCAGCAGCCCCAAACCGGCGATCAACTATGGCTACACCTTC
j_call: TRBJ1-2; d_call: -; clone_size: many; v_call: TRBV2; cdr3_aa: CASSVSGSYGYTF; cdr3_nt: TGTGCCAGCAGTGTTTCAGGGTCATATGGCTACACCTTC
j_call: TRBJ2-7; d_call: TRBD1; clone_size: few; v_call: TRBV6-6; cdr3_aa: CASSSADRGLGEQYF; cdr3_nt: TGTGCCAGCAGTTCAGCGGACAGGGGGCTAGGCGAGCAGTACTTC
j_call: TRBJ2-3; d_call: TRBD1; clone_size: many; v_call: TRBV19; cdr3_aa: CASTFQGQVGDTQYF; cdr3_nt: TGTGCCAGTACCTTCCAGGGACAGGTTGGGGATACGCAGTATTTT
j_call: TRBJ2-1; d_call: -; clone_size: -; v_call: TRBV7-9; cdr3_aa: CASSLKGGSPDEQFF; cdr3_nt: TGTGCCAGCAGCTTAAAGGGCGGATCCCCCGATGAGCAGTTCTTC
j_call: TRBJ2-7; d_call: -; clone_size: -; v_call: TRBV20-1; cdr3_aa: CSAPSQELYEQYF; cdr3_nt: TGCAGTGCACCGAGTCAGGAACTCTACGAGCAGTACTTC
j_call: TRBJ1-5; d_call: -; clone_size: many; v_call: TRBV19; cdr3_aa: CASSIRMGNQPQHF; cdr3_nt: TGTGCCAGTAGTATCCGGATGGGGAACCAGCCCCAGCATTTT
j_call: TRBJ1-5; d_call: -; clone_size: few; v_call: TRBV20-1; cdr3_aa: CSARGSTGISQHF; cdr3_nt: TGCAGTGCTAGAGGGTCCACCGGTATCTCCCAGCATTTT
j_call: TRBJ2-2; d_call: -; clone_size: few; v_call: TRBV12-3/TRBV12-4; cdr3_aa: CASSPRSSNTGELFF; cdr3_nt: TGTGCCAGCAGTCCCCGGTCGTCGAACACCGGGGAGCTGTTTTTT
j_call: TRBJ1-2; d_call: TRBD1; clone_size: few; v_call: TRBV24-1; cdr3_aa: CATSDFGTDYGYTF; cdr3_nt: TGTGCCACCAGTGATTTTGGGACAGACTATGGCTACACCTTC
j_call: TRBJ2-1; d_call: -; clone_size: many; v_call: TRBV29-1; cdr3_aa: CSVGGRSAYNEQFF; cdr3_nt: TGCAGCGTTGGGGGACGGTCCGCCTACAATGAGCAGTTCTTC
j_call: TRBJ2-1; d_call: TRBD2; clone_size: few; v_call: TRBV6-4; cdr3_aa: CASSEAGGSYNEQFF; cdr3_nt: TGTGCCAGCAGTGAAGCGGGAGGGTCCTACAATGAGCAGTTCTTC
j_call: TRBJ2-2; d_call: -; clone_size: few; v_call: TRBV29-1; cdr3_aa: CSVEISSGTGELFF; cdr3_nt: TGCAGCGTTGAAATCAGCAGTGGGACCGGGGAGCTGTTTTTT
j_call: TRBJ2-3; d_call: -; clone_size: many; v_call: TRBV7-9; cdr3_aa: CASGGGDTQYF; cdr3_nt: TGTGCCAGCGGGGGAGGAGATACGCAGTATTTT
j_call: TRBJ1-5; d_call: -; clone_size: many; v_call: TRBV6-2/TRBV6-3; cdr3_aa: CASSYGNQPQHF; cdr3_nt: TGTGCCAGCAGTTACGGCAATCAGCCCCAGCATTTT
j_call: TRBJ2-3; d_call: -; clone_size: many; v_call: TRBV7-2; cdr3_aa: CASSLEPNRADTQYF; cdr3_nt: TGTGCCAGCAGCTTGGAACCGAACAGGGCAGATACGCAGTATTTT
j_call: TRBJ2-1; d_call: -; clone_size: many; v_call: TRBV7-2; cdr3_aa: CASSTPILNEQFF; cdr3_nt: TGTGCCAGCAGCACCCCGATACTCAATGAGCAGTTCTTC
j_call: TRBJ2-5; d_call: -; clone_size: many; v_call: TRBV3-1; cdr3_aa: CASSQDRTSQTQYF; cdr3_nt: TGTGCCAGCAGCCAAGATCGCACTAGTCAGACCCAGTACTTC
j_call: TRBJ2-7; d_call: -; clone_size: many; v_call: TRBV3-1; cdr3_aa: CASSQDIGSDEQYF; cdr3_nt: TGTGCCAGCAGCCAAGATATAGGGAGCGACGAGCAGTACTTC
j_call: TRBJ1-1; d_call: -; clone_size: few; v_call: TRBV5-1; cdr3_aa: CASTPFGGLMNTEAFF; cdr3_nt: TGCGCCAGCACCCCTTTTGGGGGCCTCATGAACACTGAAGCTTTCTTT
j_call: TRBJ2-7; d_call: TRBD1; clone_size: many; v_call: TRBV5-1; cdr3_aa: CASSFWDRAYEQYF; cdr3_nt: TGCGCCAGCAGCTTCTGGGACAGAGCCTACGAGCAGTACTTC